This T cell receptor (beta chain) appears in the sequencing data of a study of cytomegalovirus exposure and HLA in healthy donors. Germline V gene data show CDR1 as GTSNPN and CDR2 as SVGIG (reference sequence). V gave up 0 bases and J gave up 7 bases, with 9 bases separating them. The CDR3 length is 12 residues. This cohort consisted of healthy bone marrow donors. This PCR relied on a set of 60 Vbeta primers and 13 Jbeta primers. The data were produced by immunoSEQ multiplex PCR, yet TCRdb's version contains in-frame clones alone and is incomplete. The data contain under 150,000 clones, about three quarters of them seen just once; the ten biggest clones take up around 2.6%.

The receptor comes from a human donor in good health. Sequenced input: PBMCs. This chain joins TRBV30 and TRBJ1-2; D is perhaps TRBD1 (5 bases). CDR3 sequence (DNA): TGTGCCTGGAGTGTAGGGGTGCCTGGCTACACCTTC. It is translated as CAWSVGVPGYTF.